What follows are 11 T cell receptor beta chains derived from one specimen sequenced in a study of neurological immune-mediated disorders. TCRdb ran MiXCR on the 5' RACE reads and lists one entry per CDR3 protein. The repertoire holds 30,000 or so distinct CDR3 sequences, more than 14% seen once, with around 25% in the top ten. Input material: PBMCs. The receptors stem from a man between 70 and 80 years old in good health.

This clonotype has at least ten counts. The V gene is TRBV10-3, the J gene TRBJ2-6; the D gene is possibly TRBD1 (5 bases). CDR3 length: 16 residues. Per germline, CDR1 ENHRY and CDR2 SYGVKD. V was clipped by 3 bases and J by 4 bases, with 13 bases between them. For the CDR3, the DNA is TGTGCCATCAGTGAATCGGGCAGGGCCGGGGCCAACGTCCTGACTTTC. Its protein is CAISESGRAGANVLTF.

The chain couples TRBV20-1 to TRBJ2-1; TRBD2 is a possible D gene (6 bases). V lost 0 bases to trimming and J lost 2 bases, with 11 bases between them. CDR1 DFQATT and CDR2 SNEGSKA come from the germline V gene (reference sequence). CDR3 length equals 15 residues. The DNA of the CDR3 is TGCAGTGCTAGAGATGGTAGCGGCACCTACAATGAGCAGTTCTTC. It encodes CSARDGSGTYNEQFF.

The V and J genes are TRBV20-1 and TRBJ1-1; D is ambiguous. Trimming shortened V by 2 bases and J by 3 bases, and 10 bases separated the two germline ends. The length of the CDR3 is 13 residues. Per germline, CDR1 DFQATT and CDR2 SNEGSKA (reference sequence). CDR3 in amino acids: CSARLTVDTEAFF. The CDR3 DNA is TGCAGTGCTAGATTAACGGTGGACACTGAAGCTTTCTTT.

This clonotype was detected ten times or more. The CDR3 nucleotides read TGCGCCAGCAGCCAAGAAAGGGCTTTGAAACTGTTTTTT. It specifies CASSQERALKLFF. The chain uses TRBV4-3 and TRBJ1-4; D remains ambiguous. The CDR3 has 13 amino acids. V was cut by 0 bases and J by 11 bases, with 10 bases left in between. Looked up from germline, CDR1 is LGHNA and CDR2 is YSLEER.

This clonotype was seen many times. This rearrangement joins TRBV29-1 to TRBJ1-1; D remains unclear. Trimming removed 6 bases from V and 5 bases from J, with 7 bases in between. The germline V gene has CDR1 SQVTM and CDR2 ANQGSEA. The CDR3 totals 10 residues. Here the CDR3 DNA reads TGCAGCGTCTGGACGACTGAAGCTTTCTTT. Translated, it gives CSVWTTEAFF.

This clonotype was recorded at least ten times. The chain employs TRBV10-2 and TRBJ1-5; tentative D call: TRBD1 (5 bases). Germline V lookup: CDR1 WSHSY, CDR2 SAAADI. The V gene lost 4 bases and the J gene lost 3 bases, with 10 bases spanning the gap. The CDR3 consists of 14 residues. The CDR3 protein is CASSADSYNQPQHF. The CDR3 nucleotides are TGCGCCAGCAGTGCCGACAGTTACAATCAGCCCCAGCATTTT.

This clonotype appeared many times. CDR3 region: CSAREDQGSGNTIYF. CDR3 DNA sequence: TGCAGTGCTAGGGAAGATCAGGGTTCTGGAAACACCATATATTTT. This chain uses TRBV20-1 with TRBJ1-3, with D perhaps TRBD1 (5 bases). Germline assignment: CDR1 DFQATT and CDR2 SNEGSKA (reference sequence). Trimming took off 3 bases at V and 1 base at J, with 13 bases between the two ends. This CDR3 region has 15 residues.

This chain connects TRBV7-2 to TRBJ2-7, with 9 bases that match TRBD2. This CDR3 region has 15 residues. Trimming removed 1 base from V and 2 bases from J; junction bases left unmatched: 3. Germline loops: CDR1 SGHTA, CDR2 FQGNSA. CDR3 amino acids: CASSLGLAATYEQYF. The CDR3 coding sequence is TGTGCCAGCAGCTTAGGACTAGCGGCTACCTACGAGCAGTACTTC.

This clonotype rates as medium-sized (0.01 to 0.1%). The genes are TRBV5-1 and TRBJ2-2; D may be TRBD2 (5 bases). The V end was cut by 0 bases, the J end by 0 bases, with 9 bases between. Germline values: CDR1 SGHRS, CDR2 YFSETQ. This CDR3 region has 16 residues. In DNA form, the CDR3 reads TGCGCCAGCAGCTTGGCACAGCGGACGAACACCGGGGAGCTGTTTTTT. Residues: CASSLAQRTNTGELFF.

Ten or more counts support this clonotype. The chain uses TRBV7-2 and TRBJ1-5, with D maybe TRBD1 (5 bases). CDR3 length: 17 residues. V shed 6 bases and J shed 4 bases, with 22 bases lying between them. Germline CDR1 and CDR2: SGHTA and FQGNSA. CDR3 DNA: TGTGCCAGCAGACGTCAGGGAGATGGGGTATGGAATCAGCCCCAGCATTTT. It translates to CASRRQGDGVWNQPQHF.

The V gene is TRBV6-5, the J gene TRBJ2-3; TRBD2 matches at 10 bases. J gave up 1 base and V 5 bases, and 24 bases lay outside the gene matches. The CDR3 is 22 amino acids. CDR1 and CDR2 from the germline V gene are MNHEY and SVGAGI. The CDR3 here is CASSPWSPPRAGGRSGTDTQYF. The CDR3 nucleotides read TGTGCCAGCAGTCCCTGGAGTCCACCGCGAGCGGGAGGGCGTTCTGGCACAGATACGCAGTATTTT.